The rows below give T cell receptor beta chains drawn from one sample of a study of Ad26.COV2.S vaccination and SARS-CoV-2 variants. Sequencing was performed with immunoSEQ multiplex PCR; in TCRdb, only in-frame clones are kept and a portion is missing. The data show about 480,000 clones, with around 90% seen just once and around 13% held by the top ten. Sequenced material: peripheral blood, taken in a trial of Ad26.COV2.S vaccine versus placebo. The receptors were gathered from a person between 18 and 60 years old who received the Ad26.COV2.S COVID-19 vaccine or a placebo. Both conserved end residues are part of each CDR3. Fields, in order: V gene, D gene, clone size, J gene, CDR3 DNA, CDR3 protein. D genes are given only for firm matches. A row's size may be missing; if present it is once, few, many or a size class.

>TRBV5-4|.|.|TRBJ2-1
TGTGCCAGCAGCTACACATCGGATGAGCAGTTCTTC
CASSYTSDEQFF
>TRBV5-6|TRBD2|once|TRBJ2-3
TGTGCCAGCAGCTTGGTCCGTCTAGCGGACACAGATACGCAGTATTTT
CASSLVRLADTDTQYF
>TRBV5-8|.|.|TRBJ2-6
TGTGCCAGCAGCCCAACCACTTGGGCCAACGTCCTGACTTTC
CASSPTTWANVLTF
>TRBV5-4|.|.|TRBJ2-7
TGTGCCAGCACCCGGAGTGACAGGCTATCCTACGAGCAGTACTTC
CASTRSDRLSYEQYF
>TRBV2|.|.|TRBJ2-2
TGTGCCAGCAGTGAAGCGCGAGCTACCGGGGAGCTGTTTTTT
CASSEARATGELFF
>TRBV29-1|.|.|TRBJ2-7
TGCAGCGCCATGAAAGGTGGGGGCTATGACGCCTACGAGCAGTACTTC
CSAMKGGGYDAYEQYF
>TRBV14|.|.|TRBJ1-5
TGTGCCAGCAGCCAAGCTCTCAATCAGCCCCAGCATTTT
CASSQALNQPQHF
>TRBV14|TRBD2|.|TRBJ2-3
TGTGCCAGCAGCCCATTAACTAGCGGCAGCACAGATACGCAGTATTTT
CASSPLTSGSTDTQYF
>TRBV6-1|TRBD2|.|TRBJ2-1
TGTGCCAGCAGTGACCATCCCAGCCCCAGCGGGAGCCTCTCTATCTATGAGCAGTTCTTC
CASSDHPSPSGSLSIYEQFF
>TRBV7-2|TRBD2|.|TRBJ2-1
TGTGCCAGCAGCTTAGGGGTAGCGGGAGAGCAGTTCTTC
CASSLGVAGEQFF
>TRBV5-1|.|few|TRBJ2-7
TGCGCCAGCAGCTTGGCGGCAGGCGGGGGCCTTTACGAGCAGTACTTC
CASSLAAGGGLYEQYF
>TRBV7-2|TRBD1|.|TRBJ2-6
TGTGCCAGCAGCCCGGGGACAGGGAGGGCCAACGTCCTGACTTTC
CASSPGTGRANVLTF
>TRBV28|TRBD2|.|TRBJ2-1
TGTGCCAGCAGCCCGACTAGCGGGGCTAGGGATGAGCAGTTCTTC
CASSPTSGARDEQFF
>TRBV7-9|.|.|TRBJ1-2
TGTGCCAGCGCCCTCCAGGGAAGTCCAAACTATGGCTACACCTTC
CASALQGSPNYGYTF
>TRBV11-2|.|.|TRBJ2-2
TGTGCCAGCAGCCCCGACAGACGGCTGTTTTTT
CASSPDRRLFF
>TRBV14|TRBD2|.|TRBJ2-1
TGTGCCAGCAGCCAAGTTCGTGGACTAGCAAATTATGAGCAGTTCTTC
CASSQVRGLANYEQFF